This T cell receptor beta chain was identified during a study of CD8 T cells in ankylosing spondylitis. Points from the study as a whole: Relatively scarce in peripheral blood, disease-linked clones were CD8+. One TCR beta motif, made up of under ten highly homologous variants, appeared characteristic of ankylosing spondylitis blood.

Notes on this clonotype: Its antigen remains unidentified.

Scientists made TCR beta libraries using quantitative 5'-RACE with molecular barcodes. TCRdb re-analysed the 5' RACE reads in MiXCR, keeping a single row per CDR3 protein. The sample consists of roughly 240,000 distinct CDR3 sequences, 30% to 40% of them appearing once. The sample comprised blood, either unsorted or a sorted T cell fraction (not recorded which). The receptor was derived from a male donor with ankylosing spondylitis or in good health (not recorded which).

CDR3 sequence: CASSYGLAGDLGTGELFF. The CDR3 DNA reads TGTGCCAGCAGTTACGGACTAGCGGGGGATTTGGGCACCGGGGAGCTGTTTTTT. V gene TRBV12-3 or TRBV12-4 combines with J gene TRBJ2-2, with 13 bases lining up with TRBD2. The CDR3 consists of 18 residues. The V segment lost 4 bases and the J segment 4 bases; nucleotides outside the gene matches: 9.